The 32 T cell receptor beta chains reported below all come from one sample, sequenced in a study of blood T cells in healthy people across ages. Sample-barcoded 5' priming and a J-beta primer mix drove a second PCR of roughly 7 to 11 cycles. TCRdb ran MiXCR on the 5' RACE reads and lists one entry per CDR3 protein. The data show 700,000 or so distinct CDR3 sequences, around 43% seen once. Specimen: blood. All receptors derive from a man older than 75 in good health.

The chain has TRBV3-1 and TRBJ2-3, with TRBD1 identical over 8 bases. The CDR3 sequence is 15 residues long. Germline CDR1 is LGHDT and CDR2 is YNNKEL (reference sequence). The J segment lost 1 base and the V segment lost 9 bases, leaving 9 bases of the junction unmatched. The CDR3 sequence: CASSLDRVRTDTQYF. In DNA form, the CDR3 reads TGTGCCAGTTCATTGGACAGGGTTCGCACAGATACGCAGTATTTT.

Here the CDR3 DNA reads TGCAGTGCTAGAGATCGACTAGCGGGAGGGAGAGGGACCCAGTACTTC. Its translation: CSARDRLAGGRGTQYF. The chain joins TRBV20-1 to TRBJ2-5; 14 nucleotides match TRBD2. Losses at the gene ends were 0 bases for V and 7 bases for J; bases not matched to a gene: 7. This CDR3 comprises 16 residues. Looked up from germline, CDR1 is DFQATT and CDR2 is SNEGSKA (reference sequence).

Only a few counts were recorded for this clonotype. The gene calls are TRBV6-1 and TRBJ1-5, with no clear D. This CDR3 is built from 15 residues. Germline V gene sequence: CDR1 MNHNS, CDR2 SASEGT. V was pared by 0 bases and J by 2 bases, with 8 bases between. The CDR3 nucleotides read TGTGCCAGCAGTGAAGCGGGCAAGGGCAATCAGCCCCAGCATTTT. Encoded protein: CASSEAGKGNQPQHF.

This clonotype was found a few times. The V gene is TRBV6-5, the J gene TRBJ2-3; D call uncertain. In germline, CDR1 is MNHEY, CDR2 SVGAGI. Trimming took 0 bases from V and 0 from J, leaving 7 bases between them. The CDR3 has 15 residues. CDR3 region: CASSYSAESTDTQYF. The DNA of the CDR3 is TGTGCCAGCAGTTACTCCGCAGAGAGCACAGATACGCAGTATTTT.

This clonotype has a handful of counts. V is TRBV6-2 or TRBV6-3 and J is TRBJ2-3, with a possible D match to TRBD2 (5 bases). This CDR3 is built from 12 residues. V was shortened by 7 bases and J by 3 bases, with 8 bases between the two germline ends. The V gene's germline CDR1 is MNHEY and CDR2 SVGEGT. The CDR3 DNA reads TGTGCCAGCAAGGGCGGGACAGATACGCAGTATTTT. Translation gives CASKGGTDTQYF.

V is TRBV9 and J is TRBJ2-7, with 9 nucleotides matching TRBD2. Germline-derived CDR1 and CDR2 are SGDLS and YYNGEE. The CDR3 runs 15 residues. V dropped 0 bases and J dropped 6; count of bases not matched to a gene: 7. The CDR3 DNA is TGTGCCAGCAGCGTAGAGGCGGGAGGGCTAGGCGAGCAGTACTTC. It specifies CASSVEAGGLGEQYF.

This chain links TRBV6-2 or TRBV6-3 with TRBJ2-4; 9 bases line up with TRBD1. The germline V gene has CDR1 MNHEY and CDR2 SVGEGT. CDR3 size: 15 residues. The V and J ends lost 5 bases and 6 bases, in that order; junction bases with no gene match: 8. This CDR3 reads CASSRGTGSVNIQYF. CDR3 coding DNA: TGTGCCAGCAGTAGAGGGACAGGGTCGGTAAACATTCAGTACTTC.

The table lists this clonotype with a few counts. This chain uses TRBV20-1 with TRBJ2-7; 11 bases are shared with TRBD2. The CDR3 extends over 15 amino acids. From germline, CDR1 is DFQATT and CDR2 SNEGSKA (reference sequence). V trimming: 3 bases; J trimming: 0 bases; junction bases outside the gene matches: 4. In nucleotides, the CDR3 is TGCAGTGCTAGGACACTAGCGGGAGACTCCTACGAGCAGTACTTC. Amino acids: CSARTLAGDSYEQYF.

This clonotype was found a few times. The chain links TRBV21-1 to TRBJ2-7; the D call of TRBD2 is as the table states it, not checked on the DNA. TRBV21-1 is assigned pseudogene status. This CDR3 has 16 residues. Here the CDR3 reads CASSPKGRLEGDEQYF. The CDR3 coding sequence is TGTGCCAGCAGCCCGAAGGGGAGACTAGAAGGTGATGAGCAGTACTTC.

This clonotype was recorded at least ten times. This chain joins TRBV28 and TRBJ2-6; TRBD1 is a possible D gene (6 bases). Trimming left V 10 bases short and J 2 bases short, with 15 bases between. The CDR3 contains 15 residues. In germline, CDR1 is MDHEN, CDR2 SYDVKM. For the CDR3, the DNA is TGTGCCACCACTGAAGCAGGGGCTGGGGCCAACGTCCTGACTTTC. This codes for CATTEAGAGANVLTF.

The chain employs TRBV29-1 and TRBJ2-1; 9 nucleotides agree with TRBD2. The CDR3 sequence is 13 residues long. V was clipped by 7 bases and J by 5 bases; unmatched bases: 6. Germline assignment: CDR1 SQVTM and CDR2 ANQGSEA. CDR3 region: CSAETSGDNEQFF. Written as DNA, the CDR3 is TGCAGCGCTGAGACTAGCGGAGACAATGAGCAGTTCTTC.

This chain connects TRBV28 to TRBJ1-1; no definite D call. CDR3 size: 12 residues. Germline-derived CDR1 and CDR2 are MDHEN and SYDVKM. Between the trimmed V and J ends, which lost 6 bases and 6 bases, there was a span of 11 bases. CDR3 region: CASSGNLPEAFF. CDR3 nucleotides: TGTGCCAGCAGCGGTAACCTTCCTGAAGCTTTCTTT.

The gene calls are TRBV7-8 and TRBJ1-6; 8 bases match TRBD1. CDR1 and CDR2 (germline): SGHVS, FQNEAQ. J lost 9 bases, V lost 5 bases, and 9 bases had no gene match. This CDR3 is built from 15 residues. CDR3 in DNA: TGTGCCAGCAGCCTCGACAGGGGCGTGAGTTCACCCCTCCACTTT. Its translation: CASSLDRGVSSPLHF.

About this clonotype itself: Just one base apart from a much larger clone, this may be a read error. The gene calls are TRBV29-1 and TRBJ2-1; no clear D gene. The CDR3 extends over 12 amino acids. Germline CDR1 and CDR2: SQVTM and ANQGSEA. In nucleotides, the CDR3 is TGCTCATCCAAGAGCTCCTACAATGAGCAGTTCTTC. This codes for CSSKSSYNEQFF.

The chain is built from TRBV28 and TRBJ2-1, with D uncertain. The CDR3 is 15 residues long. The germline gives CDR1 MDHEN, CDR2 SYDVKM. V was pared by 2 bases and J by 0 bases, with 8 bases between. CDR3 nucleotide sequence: TGTGCCAGCAGTTTAGTATCCCGCTCCTACAATGAGCAGTTCTTC. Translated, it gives CASSLVSRSYNEQFF.

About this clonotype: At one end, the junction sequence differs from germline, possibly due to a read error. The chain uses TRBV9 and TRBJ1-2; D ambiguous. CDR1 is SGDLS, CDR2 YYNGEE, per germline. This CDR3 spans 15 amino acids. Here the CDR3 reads CASSVGGVGNYGYTF. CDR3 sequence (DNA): TGCGCCAGCAGCGTAGGTGGGGTGGGTAACTATGGCTACACCTTC.

The CDR3 loop is CSANSPGLGNNEQFF. In DNA, the CDR3 is TGCAGTGCAAACTCTCCGGGACTTGGGAACAATGAGCAGTTCTTC. The chain employs TRBV20-1 and TRBJ2-1; tentatively, D is TRBD2 (6 bases). The length of the CDR3 is 15 residues. The V end lost 6 bases, the J end lost 5 bases, and 20 bases lay between the germline ends. The germline CDR1 and CDR2 sequences are DFQATT and SNEGSKA (reference sequence).

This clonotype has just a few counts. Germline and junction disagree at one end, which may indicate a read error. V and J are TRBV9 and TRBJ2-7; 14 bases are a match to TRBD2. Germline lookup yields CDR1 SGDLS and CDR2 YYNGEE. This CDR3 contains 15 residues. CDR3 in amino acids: CVSSGTSGSVYEQYF. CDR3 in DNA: TGTGTCAGCAGCGGGACTAGCGGGAGTGTCTACGAGCAGTACTTC.

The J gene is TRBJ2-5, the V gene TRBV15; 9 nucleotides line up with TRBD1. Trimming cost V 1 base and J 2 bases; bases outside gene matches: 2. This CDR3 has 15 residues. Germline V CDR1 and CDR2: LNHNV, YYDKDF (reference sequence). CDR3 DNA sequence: TGTGCCACCAGCAGAGGAGGGACAGGGCAAGAGACCCAGTACTTC. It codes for CATSRGGTGQETQYF.

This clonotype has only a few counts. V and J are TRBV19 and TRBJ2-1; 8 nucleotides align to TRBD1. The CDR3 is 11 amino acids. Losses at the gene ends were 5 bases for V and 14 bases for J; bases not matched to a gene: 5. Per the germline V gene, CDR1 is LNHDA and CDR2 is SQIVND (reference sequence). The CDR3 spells CASSQGASEFF. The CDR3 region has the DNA TGTGCCAGTAGTCAGGGGGCTTCGGAGTTCTTC.

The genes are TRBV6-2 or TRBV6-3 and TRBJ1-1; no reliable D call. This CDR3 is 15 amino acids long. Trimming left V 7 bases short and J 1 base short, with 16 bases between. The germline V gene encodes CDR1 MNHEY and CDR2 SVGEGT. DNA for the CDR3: TGTGCCAGCACCCCTCCCCGGGCAGCGAACACTGAAGCTTTCTTT. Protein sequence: CASTPPRAANTEAFF.

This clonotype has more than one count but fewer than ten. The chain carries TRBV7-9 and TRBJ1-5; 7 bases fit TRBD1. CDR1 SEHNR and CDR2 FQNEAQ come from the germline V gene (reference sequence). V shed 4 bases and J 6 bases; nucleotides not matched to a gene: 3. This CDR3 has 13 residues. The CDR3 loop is CASSSTGVQPQHF. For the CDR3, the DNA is TGTGCCAGCAGCTCAACAGGGGTTCAGCCCCAGCATTTT.

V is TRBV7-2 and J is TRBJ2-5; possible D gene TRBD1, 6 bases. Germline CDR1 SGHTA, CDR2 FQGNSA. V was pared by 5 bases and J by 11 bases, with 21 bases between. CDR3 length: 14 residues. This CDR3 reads CASSPGDTVNEQYF. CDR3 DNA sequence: TGTGCCAGCAGCCCAGGGGATACCGTAAATGAGCAGTACTTC.

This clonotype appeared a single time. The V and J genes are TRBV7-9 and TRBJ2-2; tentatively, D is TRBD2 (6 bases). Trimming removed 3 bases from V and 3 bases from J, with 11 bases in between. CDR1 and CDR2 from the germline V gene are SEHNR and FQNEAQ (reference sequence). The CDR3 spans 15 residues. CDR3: CASSFLAADTGELFF. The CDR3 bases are TGTGCCAGCAGCTTTTTAGCGGCAGACACCGGGGAGCTGTTTTTT. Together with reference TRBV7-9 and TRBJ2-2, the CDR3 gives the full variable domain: DTGVSQNPRHKITKRGQNVTFRCDPISEHNRLYWYRQTLGQGPEFLTYFQNEAQLEKSRLLSDRFSAERPKGSFSTLEIQRTEQGDSAMYLCASSFLAADTGELFFGEGSRLTVL.

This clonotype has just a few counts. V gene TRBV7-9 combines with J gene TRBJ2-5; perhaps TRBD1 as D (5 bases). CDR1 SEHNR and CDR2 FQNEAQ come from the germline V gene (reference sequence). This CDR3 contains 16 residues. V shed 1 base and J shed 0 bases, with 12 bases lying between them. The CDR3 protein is CASSLVSQTDQETQYF. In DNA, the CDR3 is TGTGCCAGCAGCTTAGTTTCCCAGACAGACCAAGAGACCCAGTACTTC.

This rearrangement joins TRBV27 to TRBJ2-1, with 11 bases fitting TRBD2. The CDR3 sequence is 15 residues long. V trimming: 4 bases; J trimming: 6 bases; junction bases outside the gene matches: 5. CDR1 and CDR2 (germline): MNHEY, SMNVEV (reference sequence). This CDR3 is CASSSQTSGSNEQFF. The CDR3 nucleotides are TGTGCCAGCAGTTCCCAAACTAGCGGGAGCAATGAGCAGTTCTTC.

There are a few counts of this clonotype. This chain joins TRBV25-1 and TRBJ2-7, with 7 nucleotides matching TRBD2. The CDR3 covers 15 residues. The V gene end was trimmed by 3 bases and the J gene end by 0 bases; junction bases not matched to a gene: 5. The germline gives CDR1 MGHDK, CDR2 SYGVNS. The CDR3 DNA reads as TGTGCCAGCAGTGAGGGGGGGACCGTCTCCTACGAGCAGTACTTC. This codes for CASSEGGTVSYEQYF.

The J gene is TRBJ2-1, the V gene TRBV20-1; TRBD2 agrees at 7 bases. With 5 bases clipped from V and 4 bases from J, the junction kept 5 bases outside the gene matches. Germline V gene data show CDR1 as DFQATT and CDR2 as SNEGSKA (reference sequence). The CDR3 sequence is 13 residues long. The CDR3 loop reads CSAGGGTYNEQFF. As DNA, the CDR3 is TGCAGTGCTGGGGGAGGGACTTACAATGAGCAGTTCTTC.

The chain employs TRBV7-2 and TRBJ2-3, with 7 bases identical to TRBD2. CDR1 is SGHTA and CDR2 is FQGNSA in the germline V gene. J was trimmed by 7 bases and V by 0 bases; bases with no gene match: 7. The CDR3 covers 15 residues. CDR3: CASSLAAGEVNTQYF. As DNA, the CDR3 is TGTGCCAGCAGCTTAGCGGCGGGAGAGGTAAATACGCAGTATTTT.

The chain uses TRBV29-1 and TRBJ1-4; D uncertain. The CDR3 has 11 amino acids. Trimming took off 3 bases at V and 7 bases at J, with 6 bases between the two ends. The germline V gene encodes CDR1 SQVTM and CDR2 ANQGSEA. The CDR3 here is CSVEIGEKLFF. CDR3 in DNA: TGCAGCGTTGAGATAGGTGAAAAACTGTTTTTT.

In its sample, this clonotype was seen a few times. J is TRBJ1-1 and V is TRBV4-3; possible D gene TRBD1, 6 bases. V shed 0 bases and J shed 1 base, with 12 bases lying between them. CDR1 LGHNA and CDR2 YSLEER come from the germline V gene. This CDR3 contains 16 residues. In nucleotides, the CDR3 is TGCGCCAGCAGCCAAGAGGGCAGGGGAAGGAACACTGAAGCTTTCTTT. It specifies CASSQEGRGRNTEAFF.

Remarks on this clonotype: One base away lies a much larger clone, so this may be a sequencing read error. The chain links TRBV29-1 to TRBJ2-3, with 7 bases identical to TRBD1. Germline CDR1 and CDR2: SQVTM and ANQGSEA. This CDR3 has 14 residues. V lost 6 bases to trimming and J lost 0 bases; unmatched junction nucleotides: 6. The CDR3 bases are TGCAGCGTCGGACAGGTGTCTAGCACAGATACGCAGTATTTT. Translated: CSVGQVSSTDTQYF.